Shown below are 26 T cell receptor beta chains from a single sample sequenced in a study of graft-versus-host responses after intestinal transplantation. Profiled with immunoSEQ multiplex PCR; TCRdb holds only in-frame clones, not every one. The table shows some 7,200 clones, with 68% occurring only once. Graft-derived tissue was subjected to processing to liberate intraepithelial and lamina propria lymphocytes. The sample here was ileum tissue, taken less than 60 days after transplant. The receptors originated from a human patient who received an intestinal transplant, so some T cells may come from the graft donor.

The rearrangement uses TRBV7-2 and TRBJ1-5; 7 bases match TRBD1. The CDR3 has 13 amino acids. The V gene end was trimmed by 5 bases and the J gene end by 5 bases; junction bases not matched to a gene: 3. The germline CDR1 and CDR2 sequences are SGHTA and FQGNSA. The CDR3 DNA reads as TGTGCCAGCAGCGTCAGGGGGGATCAGCCCCAGCATTTT. Its translation: CASSVRGDQPQHF.

The chain combines TRBV9 with TRBJ2-5; 12 bases are shared with TRBD2. In germline, CDR1 is SGDLS, CDR2 YYNGEE. V lost 2 bases to trimming and J lost 5 bases; unmatched junction nucleotides: 7. This CDR3 comprises 16 residues. CDR3 in DNA: TGTGCCAGCAGCGTCCTGACTAGCGGGGGTTGGGAGACCCAGTACTTC. Its protein is CASSVLTSGGWETQYF.

The rearrangement joins TRBV5-1 to TRBJ1-1; TRBD1 aligns across 7 bases. The CDR3 has 16 amino acids. Looked up from germline, CDR1 is SGHRS and CDR2 is YFSETQ. The V and J ends lost 0 bases and 3 bases, in that order; junction bases with no gene match: 8. The CDR3 sequence: CASSLAFQTGYTEAFF. CDR3 sequence (DNA): TGCGCCAGCAGCTTGGCCTTCCAGACAGGGTACACTGAAGCTTTCTTT.

The chain uses TRBV2 and TRBJ2-1; 7 bases map to TRBD2. V was pared by 1 base and J by 6 bases, with 6 bases of the junction left unmatched. CDR3 length: 15 residues. Looked up from germline, CDR1 is SNHLY and CDR2 is FYNNEI. The DNA for the CDR3 is TGTGCCAGCAGTGAAGGCCTGACTAGCTTCAATGAGCAGTTCTTC. It encodes CASSEGLTSFNEQFF.

V is TRBV7-9 and J is TRBJ1-2; D might be TRBD1 (5 bases). Germline values: CDR1 SEHNR, CDR2 FQNEAQ (reference sequence). V dropped 1 base and J dropped 5 bases, with 14 bases sitting between them. The CDR3 totals 15 residues. CDR3 in amino acids: CASSLDRTGLYGYTF. The CDR3 DNA is TGTGCCAGCAGCTTAGACCGGACGGGACTGTATGGCTACACCTTC.

This clone came up a few times. The chain uses TRBV6-5 and TRBJ2-5; D unclear. The CDR3 covers 13 residues. V gave up 5 bases and J gave up 2 bases, with 9 bases separating them. CDR1 and CDR2 (germline): MNHEY, SVGAGI. The CDR3 DNA is TGTGCCAGCAGTACCAGTCCACAAGAGACCCAGTACTTC. It encodes CASSTSPQETQYF.

V usage is TRBV5-1 and J usage is TRBJ2-1; D is perhaps TRBD1 (5 bases). The CDR3 extends over 15 amino acids. The germline CDR1 and CDR2 sequences are SGHRS and YFSETQ. Trimming pared 4 bases from V and 5 bases from J, leaving 16 bases between. Here the CDR3 reads CASSPYLTGDNEQFF. CDR3 coding DNA: TGCGCCAGCAGCCCCTATTTAACAGGAGACAATGAGCAGTTCTTC.

The rearrangement joins TRBV4-1 to TRBJ2-3, with 7 bases fitting TRBD1. This CDR3 region has 16 residues. Trimming removed 0 bases from V and 3 bases from J; junction bases left unmatched: 6. The germline V gene encodes CDR1 MGHRA and CDR2 YSYEKL. The CDR3 sequence is CASSQDGQVVTDTQYF. CDR3 nucleotide sequence: TGCGCCAGCAGCCAAGATGGACAGGTCGTAACAGATACGCAGTATTTT.

This chain connects TRBV9 to TRBJ1-4; 7 nucleotides line up with TRBD1. The CDR3 runs to 16 residues. V shed 0 bases, J shed 7 bases, and the junction held 9 bases outside the gene matches. Germline assignment: CDR1 SGDLS and CDR2 YYNGEE. Here the CDR3 reads CASSVGGRQGGEKLFF. CDR3 coding DNA: TGTGCCAGCAGCGTAGGGGGAAGACAGGGCGGTGAAAAACTGTTTTTT.

This clone is medium-sized (0.01 to 0.1%) within its sample. The rearrangement joins TRBV10-3 to TRBJ1-4, with D possibly TRBD1 on 6 matching bases. Trimming left V 6 bases short and J 0 bases short, with 14 bases between. Germline values: CDR1 ENHRY, CDR2 SYGVKD. This CDR3 comprises 16 residues. CDR3 residues: CAIRAGEGATNEKLFF. The CDR3 coding sequence is TGTGCCATCAGGGCAGGGGAGGGAGCAACTAATGAAAAACTGTTTTTT.

This clone showed up just once. The rearrangement joins TRBV7-2 to TRBJ2-2; TRBD1 is a possible D gene (7 bases). The V gene's germline CDR1 is SGHTA and CDR2 FQGNSA. This CDR3 spans 17 amino acids. V was pared by 6 bases and J by 4 bases, with 21 bases between. The CDR3 bases are TGTGCCAGCAGATACCGAACAGGGGCGGGGACCACCGGGGAGCTGTTTTTT. Protein: CASRYRTGAGTTGELFF.

V is TRBV27 and J is TRBJ2-2; 9 bases line up with TRBD2. The J segment lost 6 bases and the V segment lost 3 bases, leaving 11 bases of the junction unmatched. The length of the CDR3 is 17 residues. Germline CDR1 MNHEY, CDR2 SMNVEV (reference sequence). The CDR3 spells CASSFGRGGLASGELFF. The CDR3 nucleotides are TGTGCCAGCAGTTTCGGGCGGGGGGGCCTTGCCTCCGGGGAGCTGTTTTTT.

The chain uses TRBV28 and TRBJ2-5; a weak D match, TRBD2 (5 bases). Germline V gene data show CDR1 as MDHEN and CDR2 as SYDVKM. V was pared by 6 bases and J by 1 base, with 12 bases between. The CDR3 has 14 amino acids. In DNA form, the CDR3 reads TGTGCCAGCAGGCGGGTGGTGGGCCAAGAGACCCAGTACTTC. Translated: CASRRVVGQETQYF.

The rearrangement links TRBV27 to TRBJ1-2; TRBD1 aligns across 7 bases. The CDR3 totals 14 residues. With 7 bases clipped from V and 3 bases from J, the junction kept 8 bases outside the gene matches. Per germline, CDR1 MNHEY and CDR2 SMNVEV (reference sequence). CDR3 bases: TGTGCCAGCACTTCGATCGGGACAGACTATGGCTACACCTTC. Residues: CASTSIGTDYGYTF.

This clone came up a few times. J is TRBJ2-1 and V is TRBV4-1, with unresolved D. The CDR3 covers 12 residues. Germline CDR1 and CDR2: MGHRA and YSYEKL. Trimming took 3 bases from V and 3 from J, leaving 3 bases between them. CDR3 nucleotide sequence: TGCGCCAGCAGCCAGAGCTACAATGAGCAGTTCTTC. Translation: CASSQSYNEQFF.

The CDR3 here is CASSKDREETQYF. The CDR3 DNA sequence: TGTGCCAGCAGCAAGGACAGGGAGGAGACCCAGTACTTC. The chain links TRBV2 to TRBJ2-5; 8 bases line up with TRBD1. V shed 6 bases and J 5 bases; nucleotides not matched to a gene: 5. The germline CDR1 and CDR2 sequences are SNHLY and FYNNEI. This CDR3 is 13 amino acids long.

The chain employs TRBV11-2 and TRBJ1-6; possibly TRBD1 for D (5 bases). This CDR3 spans 15 amino acids. Trimming took off 5 bases at V and 6 bases at J, with 14 bases between the two ends. Germline V gives CDR1 SGHAT, CDR2 FQNNGV. Here the CDR3 reads CASSAQPGGNSPLHF. Here the CDR3 DNA reads TGTGCCAGCAGCGCCCAGCCCGGGGGTAATTCACCCCTCCACTTT.

The chain employs TRBV27 and TRBJ2-5, with 12 bases aligning to TRBD2. The germline V gene encodes CDR1 MNHEY and CDR2 SMNVEV (reference sequence). The trim removed 0 bases at V and 5 bases at J, leaving 7 bases unmatched. This CDR3 has 17 amino acids. The CDR3 loop reads CASSLSFTSGGRETQYF. CDR3 sequence (DNA): TGTGCCAGCAGTTTATCCTTCACTAGCGGGGGGAGGGAGACCCAGTACTTC.

This chain joins TRBV5-8 and TRBJ2-1; 10 nucleotides match TRBD2. There are 17 residues in the CDR3. Germline assignment: CDR1 SGHTS and CDR2 YDEGEE. V trimming: 1 base; J trimming: 9 bases; junction bases outside the gene matches: 13. The CDR3 nucleotides are TGTGCCAGCAGCTTGCGAAAGCGGGGGGGCCGACTTGCTGAGCAGTTCTTC. Amino acid sequence: CASSLRKRGGRLAEQFF. Together with reference TRBV5-8 and TRBJ2-1, the CDR3 gives the full variable domain: EAGVTQSPTHLIKTRGQQATLRCSPISGHTSVYWYQQALGLGLQFLLWYDEGEERNRGNFPPRFSGRQFPNYSSELNVNALELEDSALYLCASSLRKRGGRLAEQFFGPGTRLTVL.

The chain employs TRBV6-7 and TRBJ2-2; D is uncertain. TRBV6-7 is assigned to the ORF class and has an uncertain function. Trimming stripped 0 bases from V and 3 bases from J, with 8 bases between. CDR3 length: 15 residues. CDR3 sequence: CASSYSITDTGELFF. Here the CDR3 DNA reads TGTGCCAGCAGTTACTCGATCACGGACACCGGGGAGCTGTTTTTT.

This chain uses TRBV10-3 with TRBJ1-4, with D tentatively TRBD1 (5 bases). Germline CDR1 reads ENHRY; CDR2 reads SYGVKD. V was shortened by 3 bases and J by 7 bases, with 18 bases between the two germline ends. This CDR3 has 16 residues. In nucleotides, the CDR3 is TGTGCCATCAGTGATACTCGCAGGGCGGTCGGTGAAAAACTGTTTTTT. This encodes CAISDTRRAVGEKLFF.

This clone came up once. The V call is TRBV27, the J call TRBJ1-4; D is undetermined. Trimming took 5 bases from V and 3 from J, leaving 13 bases between them. Germline CDR1 and CDR2: MNHEY and SMNVEV (reference sequence). This CDR3 is 15 amino acids long. Written as DNA, the CDR3 is TGTGCCAGCAGTGGAATGGGCTTTGCTAATGAAAAACTGTTTTTT. This sequence encodes CASSGMGFANEKLFF. The complete variable domain, with remaining parts taken from reference TRBV27 and TRBJ1-4, reads EAQVTQNPRYLITVTGKKLTVTCSQNMNHEYMSWYRQDPGLGLRQIYYSMNVEVTDKGDVPEGYKVSRKEKRNFPLILESPSPNQTSLYFCASSGMGFANEKLFFGSGTQLSVL.

The chain employs TRBV6-5 and TRBJ2-1; TRBD2 matches 7 bases. The CDR3 extends over 15 amino acids. V lost 4 bases to trimming and J lost 3 bases; unmatched junction nucleotides: 6. CDR1 and CDR2 from the germline V gene are MNHEY and SVGAGI. The DNA for the CDR3 is TGTGCCAGCAGTTCGATCGGGGGGAACTACAATGAGCAGTTCTTC. Encoded protein: CASSSIGGNYNEQFF.

Details on this clone: A read error may produce the germline difference seen at one junction end. The genes are TRBV11-2 and TRBJ1-3, with D maybe TRBD1 (6 bases). The CDR3 totals 10 residues. Germline CDR1 SGHAT, CDR2 FQNNGV. DNA for the CDR3: TGTGCCAGCAGCCAGGGACATTTACATTTT. Translation: CASSQGHLHF.

V is TRBV28 and J is TRBJ2-7, with 8 bases fitting TRBD1. The germline V gene encodes CDR1 MDHEN and CDR2 SYDVKM. CDR3 length: 15 residues. V lost 5 bases and J lost 1; bases outside the gene matches: 7. The CDR3: CASSRAGQGSYEQYV. The CDR3 nucleotides are TGTGCCAGCAGTCGAGCAGGACAGGGTTCCTACGAGCAGTACGTC.

V usage is TRBV7-2 and J usage is TRBJ2-2, with D perhaps matching TRBD1 (5 bases). Trimming took 10 bases from V and 7 from J, leaving 16 bases between them. Germline V gene lookup returns CDR1 SGHTA and CDR2 FQGNSA. The CDR3 has 13 amino acids. CDR3 DNA: TGTGCCATCCCTCGAATTAGGGGCGGGGAGCTGTTTTTT. Translating it yields CAIPRIRGGELFF. Filled out from reference TRBV7-2 and TRBJ2-2, the complete variable domain reads GAGVSQSPSNKVTEKGKDVELRCDPISGHTALYWYRQSLGQGLEFLIYFQGNSAPDKSGLPSDRFSAERTGGSVSTLTIQRTQQEDSAVYLCAIPRIRGGELFFGEGSRLTVL.